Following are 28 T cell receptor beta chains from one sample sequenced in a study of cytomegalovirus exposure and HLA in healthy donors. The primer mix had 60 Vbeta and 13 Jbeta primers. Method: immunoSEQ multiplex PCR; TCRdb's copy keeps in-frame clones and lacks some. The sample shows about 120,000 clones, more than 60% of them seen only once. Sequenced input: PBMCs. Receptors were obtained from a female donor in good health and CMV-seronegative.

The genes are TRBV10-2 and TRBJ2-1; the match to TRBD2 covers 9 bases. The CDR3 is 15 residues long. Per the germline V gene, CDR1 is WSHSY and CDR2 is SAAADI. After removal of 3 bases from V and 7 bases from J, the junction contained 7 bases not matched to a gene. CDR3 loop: CASSERAGGKNEQFF. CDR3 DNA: TGCGCCAGCAGTGAAAGGGCGGGGGGGAAAAATGAGCAGTTCTTC.

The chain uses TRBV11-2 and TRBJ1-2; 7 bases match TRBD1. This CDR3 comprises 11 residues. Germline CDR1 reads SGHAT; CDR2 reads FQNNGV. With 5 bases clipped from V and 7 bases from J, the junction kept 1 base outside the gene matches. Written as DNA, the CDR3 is TGTGCCAGCAGCCCAGGGGGTGGCTACACCTTC. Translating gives CASSPGGGYTF. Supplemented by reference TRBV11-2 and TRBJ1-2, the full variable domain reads EAGVAQSPRYKIIEKRQSVAFWCNPISGHATLYWYQQILGQGPKLLIQFQNNGVVDDSQLPKDRFSAERLKGVDSTLKIQPAKLEDSAVYLCASSPGGGYTFGSGTRLTVV.

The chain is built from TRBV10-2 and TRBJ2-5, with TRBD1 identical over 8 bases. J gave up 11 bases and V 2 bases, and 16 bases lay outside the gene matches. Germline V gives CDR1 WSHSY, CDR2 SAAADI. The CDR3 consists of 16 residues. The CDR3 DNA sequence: TGCGCCAGCAGTGAGACCAGGACAGGGAGTGGGATGGGGCAGTACTTC. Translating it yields CASSETRTGSGMGQYF.

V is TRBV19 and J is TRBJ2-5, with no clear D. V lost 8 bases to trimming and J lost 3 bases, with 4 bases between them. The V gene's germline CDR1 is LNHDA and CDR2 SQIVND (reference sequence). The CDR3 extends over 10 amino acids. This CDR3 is CASREETQYF. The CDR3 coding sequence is TGTGCCAGTCGGGAAGAGACCCAGTACTTC.

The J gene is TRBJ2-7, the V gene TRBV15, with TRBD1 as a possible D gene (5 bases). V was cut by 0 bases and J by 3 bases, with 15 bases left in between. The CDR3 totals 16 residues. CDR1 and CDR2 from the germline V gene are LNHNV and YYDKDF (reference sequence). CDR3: CATSRDKSGQVYEQYF. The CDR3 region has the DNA TGTGCCACCAGCAGAGATAAATCCGGACAAGTCTACGAGCAGTACTTC.

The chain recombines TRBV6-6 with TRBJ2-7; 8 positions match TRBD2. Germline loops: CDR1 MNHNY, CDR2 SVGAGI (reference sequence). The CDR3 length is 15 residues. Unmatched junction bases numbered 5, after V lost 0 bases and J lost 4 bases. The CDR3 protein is CASSYSSGGPYEQYF. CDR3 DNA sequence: TGTGCCAGCAGTTACTCAAGCGGGGGACCTTACGAGCAGTACTTC.

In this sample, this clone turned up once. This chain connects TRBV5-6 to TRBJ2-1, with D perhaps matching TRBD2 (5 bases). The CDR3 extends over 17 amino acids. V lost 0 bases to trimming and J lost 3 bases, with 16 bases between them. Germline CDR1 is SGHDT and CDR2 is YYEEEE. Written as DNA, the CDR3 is TGTGCCAGCAGCTTGGCCGGAGGACCTTCACTCTACAATGAGCAGTTCTTC. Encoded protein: CASSLAGGPSLYNEQFF.

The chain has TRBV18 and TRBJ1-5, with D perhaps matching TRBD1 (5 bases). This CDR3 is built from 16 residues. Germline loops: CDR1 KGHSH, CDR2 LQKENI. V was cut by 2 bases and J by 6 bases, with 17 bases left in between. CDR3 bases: TGTGCCAGCTCACCATTACCAGTCACAGGTGGTCAGCCCCAGCATTTT. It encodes CASSPLPVTGGQPQHF.

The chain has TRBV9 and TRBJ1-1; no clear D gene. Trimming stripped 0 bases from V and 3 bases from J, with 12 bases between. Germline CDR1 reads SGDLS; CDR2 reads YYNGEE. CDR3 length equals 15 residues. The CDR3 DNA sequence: TGTGCCAGCAGCGTAGGGCTCCTCGTGGACACTGAAGCTTTCTTT. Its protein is CASSVGLLVDTEAFF.

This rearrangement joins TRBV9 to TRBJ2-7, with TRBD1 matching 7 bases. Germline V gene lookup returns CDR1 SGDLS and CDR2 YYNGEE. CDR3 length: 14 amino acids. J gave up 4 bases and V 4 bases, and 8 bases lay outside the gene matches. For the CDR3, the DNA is TGTGCCAGCAGCCTGAGAGGGGGCTGGTACGAGCAGTACTTC. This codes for CASSLRGGWYEQYF.

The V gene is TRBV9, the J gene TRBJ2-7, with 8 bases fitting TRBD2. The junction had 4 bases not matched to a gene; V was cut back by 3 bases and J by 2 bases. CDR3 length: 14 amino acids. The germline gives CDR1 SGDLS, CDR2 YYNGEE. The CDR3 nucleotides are TGTGCCAGCAGCGCAGGCGGGGGGCCCTACGAGCAGTACTTC. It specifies CASSAGGGPYEQYF.

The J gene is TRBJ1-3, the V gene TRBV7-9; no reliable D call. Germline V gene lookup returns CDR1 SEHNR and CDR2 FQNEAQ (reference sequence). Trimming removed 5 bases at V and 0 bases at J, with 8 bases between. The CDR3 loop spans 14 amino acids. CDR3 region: CASSPDTSGNTIYF. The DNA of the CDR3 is TGTGCCAGCAGCCCAGATACCTCTGGAAACACCATATATTTT.

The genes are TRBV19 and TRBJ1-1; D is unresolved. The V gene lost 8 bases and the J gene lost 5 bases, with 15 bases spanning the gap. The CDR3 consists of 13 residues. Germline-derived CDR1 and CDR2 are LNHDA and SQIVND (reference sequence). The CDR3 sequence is CASSRAAITEAFF. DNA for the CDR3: TGTGCCAGTTCGAGGGCTGCGATTACTGAAGCTTTCTTT.

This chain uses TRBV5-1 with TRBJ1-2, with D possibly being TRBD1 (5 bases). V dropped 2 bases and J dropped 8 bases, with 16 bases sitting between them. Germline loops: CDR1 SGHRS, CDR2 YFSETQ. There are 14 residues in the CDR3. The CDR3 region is CASSFPGSGGGYTF. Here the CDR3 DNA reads TGCGCCAGCAGCTTCCCCGGGTCGGGGGGAGGCTACACCTTC.

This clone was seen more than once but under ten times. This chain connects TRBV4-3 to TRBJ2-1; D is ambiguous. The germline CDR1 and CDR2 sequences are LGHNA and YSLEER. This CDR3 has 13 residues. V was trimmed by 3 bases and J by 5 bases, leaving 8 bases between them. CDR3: CASSQARDNEQFF. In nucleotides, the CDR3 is TGCGCCAGCAGCCAGGCCCGGGACAATGAGCAGTTCTTC.

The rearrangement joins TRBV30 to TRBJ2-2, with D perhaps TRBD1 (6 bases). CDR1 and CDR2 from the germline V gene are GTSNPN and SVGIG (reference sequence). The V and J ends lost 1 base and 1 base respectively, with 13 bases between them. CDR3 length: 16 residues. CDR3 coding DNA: TGTGCCTGGAGTGAGCCGGGACAACTGAACACCGGGGAGCTGTTTTTT. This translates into CAWSEPGQLNTGELFF.

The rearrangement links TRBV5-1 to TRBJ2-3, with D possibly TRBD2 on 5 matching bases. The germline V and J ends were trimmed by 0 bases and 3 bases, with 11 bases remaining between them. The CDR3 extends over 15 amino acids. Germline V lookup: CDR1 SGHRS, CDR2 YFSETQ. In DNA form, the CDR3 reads TGCGCCAGCAGCTTGGAAACCCCGGGGACAGATACGCAGTATTTT. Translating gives CASSLETPGTDTQYF. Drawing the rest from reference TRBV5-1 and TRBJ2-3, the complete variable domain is KAGVTQTPRYLIKTRGQQVTLSCSPISGHRSVSWYQQTPGQGLQFLFEYFSETQRNKGNFPGRFSGRQFSNSRSEMNVSTLELGDSALYLCASSLETPGTDTQYFGPGTRLTVL.

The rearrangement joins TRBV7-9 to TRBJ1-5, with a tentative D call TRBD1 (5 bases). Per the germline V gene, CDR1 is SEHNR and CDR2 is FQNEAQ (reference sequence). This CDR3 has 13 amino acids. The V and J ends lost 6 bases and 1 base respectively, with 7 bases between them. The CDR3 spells CASSRQSNQPQHF. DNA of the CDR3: TGTGCCAGCAGTCGACAGAGCAATCAGCCCCAGCATTTT.

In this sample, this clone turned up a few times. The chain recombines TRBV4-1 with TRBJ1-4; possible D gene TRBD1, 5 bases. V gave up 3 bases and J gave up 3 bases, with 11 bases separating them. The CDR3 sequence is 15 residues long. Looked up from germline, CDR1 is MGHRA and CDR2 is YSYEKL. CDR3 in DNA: TGCGCCAGCAGCCAGGCAGGGTTGGCTAATGAAAAACTGTTTTTT. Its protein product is CASSQAGLANEKLFF.

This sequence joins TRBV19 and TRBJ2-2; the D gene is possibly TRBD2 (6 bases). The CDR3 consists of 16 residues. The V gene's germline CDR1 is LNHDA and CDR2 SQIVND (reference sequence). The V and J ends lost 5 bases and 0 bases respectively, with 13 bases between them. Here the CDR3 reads CASSALLAANTGELFF. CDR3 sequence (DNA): TGTGCCAGTAGTGCTCTATTAGCGGCGAACACCGGGGAGCTGTTTTTT. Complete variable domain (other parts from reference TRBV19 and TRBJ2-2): DGGITQSPKYLFRKEGQNVTLSCEQNLNHDAMYWYRQDPGQGLRLIYYSQIVNDFQKGDIAEGYSVSREKKESFPLTVTSAQKNPTAFYLCASSALLAANTGELFFGEGSRLTVL.

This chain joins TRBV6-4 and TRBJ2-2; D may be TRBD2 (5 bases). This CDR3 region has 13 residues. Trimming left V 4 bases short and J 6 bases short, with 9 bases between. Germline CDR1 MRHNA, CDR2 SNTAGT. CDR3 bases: TGTGCCAGCAGTGGGACTCCAGCCGGGGAGCTGTTTTTT. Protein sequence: CASSGTPAGELFF.

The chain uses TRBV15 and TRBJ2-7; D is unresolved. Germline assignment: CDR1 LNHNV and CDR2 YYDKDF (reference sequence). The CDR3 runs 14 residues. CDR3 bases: TGTGCTTTTTTCAAGCAGAAGGCGGCATACGAGCAGTACTTC. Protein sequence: CAFFKQKAAYEQYF.

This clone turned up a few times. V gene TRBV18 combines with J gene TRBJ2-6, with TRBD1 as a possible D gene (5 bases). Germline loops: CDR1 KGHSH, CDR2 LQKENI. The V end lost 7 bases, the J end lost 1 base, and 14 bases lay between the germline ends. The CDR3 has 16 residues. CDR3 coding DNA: TGTGCCAGCTGGGGCTGGGTTCTATCTGGGGCCAACGTCCTGACTTTC. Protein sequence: CASWGWVLSGANVLTF.

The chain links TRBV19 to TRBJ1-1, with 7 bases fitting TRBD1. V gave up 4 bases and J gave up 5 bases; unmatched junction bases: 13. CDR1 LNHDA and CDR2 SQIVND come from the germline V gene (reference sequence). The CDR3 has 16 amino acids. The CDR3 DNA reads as TGTGCCAGTAGTACACGGAAGGGGGCGACCCCGACTGAAGCTTTCTTT. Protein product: CASSTRKGATPTEAFF. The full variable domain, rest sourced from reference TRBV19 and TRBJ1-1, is DGGITQSPKYLFRKEGQNVTLSCEQNLNHDAMYWYRQDPGQGLRLIYYSQIVNDFQKGDIAEGYSVSREKKESFPLTVTSAQKNPTAFYLCASSTRKGATPTEAFFGQGTRLTVV.

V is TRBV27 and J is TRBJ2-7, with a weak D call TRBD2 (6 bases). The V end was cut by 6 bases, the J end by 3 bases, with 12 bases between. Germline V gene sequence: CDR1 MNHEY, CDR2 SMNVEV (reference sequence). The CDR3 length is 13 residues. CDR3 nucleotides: TGTGCCAGCAGGGCCCACGGGGGCTACGAGCAGTACTTC. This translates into CASRAHGGYEQYF.

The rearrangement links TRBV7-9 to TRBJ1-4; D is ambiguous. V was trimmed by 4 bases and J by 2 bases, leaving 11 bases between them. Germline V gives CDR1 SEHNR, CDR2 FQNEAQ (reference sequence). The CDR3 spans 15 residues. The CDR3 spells CASSSGGLTNEKLFF. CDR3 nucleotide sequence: TGTGCCAGCAGCTCAGGAGGCCTTACTAATGAAAAACTGTTTTTT.

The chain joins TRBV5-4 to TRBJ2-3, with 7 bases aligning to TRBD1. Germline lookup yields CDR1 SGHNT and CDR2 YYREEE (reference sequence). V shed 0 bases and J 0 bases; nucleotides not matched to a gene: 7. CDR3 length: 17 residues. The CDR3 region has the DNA TGTGCCAGCAGCTTGGACAGGGGACCGCTTAGCACAGATACGCAGTATTTT. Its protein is CASSLDRGPLSTDTQYF. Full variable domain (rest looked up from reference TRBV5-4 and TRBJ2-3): ETGVTQSPTHLIKTRGQQVTLRCSSQSGHNTVSWYQQALGQGPQFIFQYYREEENGRGNFPPRFSGLQFPNYSSELNVNALELDDSALYLCASSLDRGPLSTDTQYFGPGTRLTVL.

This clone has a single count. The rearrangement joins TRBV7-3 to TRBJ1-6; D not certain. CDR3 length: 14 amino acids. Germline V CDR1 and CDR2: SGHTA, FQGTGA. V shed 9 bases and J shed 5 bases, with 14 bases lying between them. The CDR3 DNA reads TGTGCCAGGTCTTTCATAAACAATAATTCACCCCTCCACTTT. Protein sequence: CARSFINNNSPLHF.